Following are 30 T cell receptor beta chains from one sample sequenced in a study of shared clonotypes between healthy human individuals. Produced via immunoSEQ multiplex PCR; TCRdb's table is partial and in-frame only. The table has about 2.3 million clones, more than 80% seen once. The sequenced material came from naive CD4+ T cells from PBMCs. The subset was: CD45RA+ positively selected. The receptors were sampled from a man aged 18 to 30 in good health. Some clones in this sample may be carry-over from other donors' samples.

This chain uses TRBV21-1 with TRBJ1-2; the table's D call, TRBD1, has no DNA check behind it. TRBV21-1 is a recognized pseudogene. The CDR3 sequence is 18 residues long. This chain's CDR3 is CASSSPRDRFPDNYGYTF. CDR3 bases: TGTGCCAGCAGCAGCCCCCGGGACAGGTTTCCGGATAACTATGGCTACACCTTC.

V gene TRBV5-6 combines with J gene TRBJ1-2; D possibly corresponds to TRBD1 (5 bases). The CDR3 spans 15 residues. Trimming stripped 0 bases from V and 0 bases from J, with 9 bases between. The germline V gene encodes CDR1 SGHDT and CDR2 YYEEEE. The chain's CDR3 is CASSLVVGPNYGYTF. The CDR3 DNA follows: TGTGCCAGCAGCTTGGTGGTGGGACCTAACTATGGCTACACCTTC.

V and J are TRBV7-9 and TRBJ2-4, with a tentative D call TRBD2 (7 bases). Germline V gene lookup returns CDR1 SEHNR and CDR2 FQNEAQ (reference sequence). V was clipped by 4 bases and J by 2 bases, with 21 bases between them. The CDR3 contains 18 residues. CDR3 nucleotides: TGTGCCAGCAGCTCCCCGGGGGGCGCGGGTACGACCAAAAACATTCAGTACTTC. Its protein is CASSSPGGAGTTKNIQYF.

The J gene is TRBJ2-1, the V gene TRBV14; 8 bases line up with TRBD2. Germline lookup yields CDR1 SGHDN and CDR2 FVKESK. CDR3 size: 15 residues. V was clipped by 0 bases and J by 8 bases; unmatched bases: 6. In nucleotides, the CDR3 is TGTGCCAGCAGCCAAGATCGGAGCGGGAGAGATGAGCAGTTCTTC. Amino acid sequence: CASSQDRSGRDEQFF.

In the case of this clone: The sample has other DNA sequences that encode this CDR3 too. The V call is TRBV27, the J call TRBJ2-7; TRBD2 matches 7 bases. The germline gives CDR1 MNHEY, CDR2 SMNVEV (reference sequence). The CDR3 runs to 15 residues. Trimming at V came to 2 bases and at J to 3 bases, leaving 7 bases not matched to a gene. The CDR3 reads CASSLRRERFYEQYF. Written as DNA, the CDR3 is TGTGCCAGCAGTTTAAGGCGGGAGAGGTTCTACGAGCAGTACTTC.

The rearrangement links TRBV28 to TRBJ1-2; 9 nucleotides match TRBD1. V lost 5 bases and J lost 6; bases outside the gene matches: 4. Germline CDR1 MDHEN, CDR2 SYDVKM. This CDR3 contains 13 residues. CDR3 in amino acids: CASSHRDRDGYTF. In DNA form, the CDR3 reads TGTGCCAGCAGTCACCGGGACAGGGATGGCTACACCTTC.

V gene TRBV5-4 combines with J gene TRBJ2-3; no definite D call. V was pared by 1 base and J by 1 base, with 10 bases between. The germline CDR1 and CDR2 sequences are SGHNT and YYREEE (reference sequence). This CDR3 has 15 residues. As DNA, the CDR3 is TGTGCCAGCAGCTTGTATCCTATCCGCACAGATACGCAGTATTTT. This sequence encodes CASSLYPIRTDTQYF.

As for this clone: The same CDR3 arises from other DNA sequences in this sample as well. The DNA for the CDR3 is TGTGCCAGCAGCTCTCAGGGACCCTACGAGCAGTACTTC. It encodes CASSSQGPYEQYF. The chain combines TRBV7-9 with TRBJ2-7; perhaps D is TRBD1 or TRBD2 (5 bases each). CDR1 is SEHNR, CDR2 FQNEAQ, per germline (reference sequence). This CDR3 is 13 amino acids long. Trimming left V 4 bases short and J 2 bases short, with 9 bases between.

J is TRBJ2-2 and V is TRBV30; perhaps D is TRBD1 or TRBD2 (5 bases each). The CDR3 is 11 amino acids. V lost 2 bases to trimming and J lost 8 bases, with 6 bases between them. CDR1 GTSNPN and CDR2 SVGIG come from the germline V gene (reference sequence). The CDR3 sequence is CAWSWGGELFF. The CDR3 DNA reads TGTGCCTGGAGTTGGGGGGGGGAGCTGTTTTTT.

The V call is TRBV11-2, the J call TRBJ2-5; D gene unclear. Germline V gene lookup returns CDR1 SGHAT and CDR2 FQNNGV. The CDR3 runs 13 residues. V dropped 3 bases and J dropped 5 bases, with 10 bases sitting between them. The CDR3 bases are TGTGCCAGCAGCTTGGAGAGTTGGGAGACCCAGTACTTC. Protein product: CASSLESWETQYF. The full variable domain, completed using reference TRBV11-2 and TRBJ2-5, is EAGVAQSPRYKIIEKRQSVAFWCNPISGHATLYWYQQILGQGPKLLIQFQNNGVVDDSQLPKDRFSAERLKGVDSTLKIQPAKLEDSAVYLCASSLESWETQYFGPGTRLLVL.

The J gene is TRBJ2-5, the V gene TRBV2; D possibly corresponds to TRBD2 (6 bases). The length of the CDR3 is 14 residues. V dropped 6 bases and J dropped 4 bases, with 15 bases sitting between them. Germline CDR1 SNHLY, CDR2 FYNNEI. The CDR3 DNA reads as TGTGCCAGCAGGAGGGACGGGAGCAGAGAGACCCAGTACTTC. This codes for CASRRDGSRETQYF.

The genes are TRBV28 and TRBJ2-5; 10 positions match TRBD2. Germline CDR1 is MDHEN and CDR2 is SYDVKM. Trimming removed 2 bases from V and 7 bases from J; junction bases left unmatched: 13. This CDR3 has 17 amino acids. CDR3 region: CASSLPRGSGRRGTQYF. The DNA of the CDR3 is TGTGCCAGCAGTTTACCCCGGGGTAGCGGGAGGAGAGGGACCCAGTACTTC. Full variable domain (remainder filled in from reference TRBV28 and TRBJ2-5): DVKVTQSSRYLVKRTGEKVFLECVQDMDHENMFWYRQDPGLGLRLIYFSYDVKMKEKGDIPEGYSVSREKKERFSLILESASTNQTSMYLCASSLPRGSGRRGTQYFGPGTRLLVL.

CDR3: CASSAPWDRNAGELFF. In DNA form, the CDR3 reads TGTGCCAGCAGCGCACCGTGGGACAGAAACGCCGGGGAGCTGTTTTTT. The chain employs TRBV21-1 and TRBJ2-2; the table's D call of TRBD1 was not tested on the DNA. TRBV21-1 is a listed pseudogene. The CDR3 runs 16 residues.

The CDR3 region has the DNA TGTGCCAGCAGCATAAAAGAAAGCACTGAAGCTTTCTTT. This translates into CASSIKESTEAFF. This chain connects TRBV7-2 to TRBJ1-1; unclear D gene. CDR3 length: 13 amino acids. Germline loops: CDR1 SGHTA, CDR2 FQGNSA. V was trimmed by 5 bases and J by 4 bases, leaving 11 bases between them.

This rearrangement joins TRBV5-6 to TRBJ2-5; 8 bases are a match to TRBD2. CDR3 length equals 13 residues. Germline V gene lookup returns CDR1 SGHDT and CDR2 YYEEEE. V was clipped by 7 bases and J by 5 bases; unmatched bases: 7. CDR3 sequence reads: CASAGGVLETQYF. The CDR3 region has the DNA TGTGCCAGCGCGGGAGGAGTTTTGGAGACCCAGTACTTC.

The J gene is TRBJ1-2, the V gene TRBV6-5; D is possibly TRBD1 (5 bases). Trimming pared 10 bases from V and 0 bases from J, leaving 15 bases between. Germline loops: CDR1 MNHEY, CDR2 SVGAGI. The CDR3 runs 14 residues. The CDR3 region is CATTRGRPNYGYTF. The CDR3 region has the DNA TGTGCCACCACTCGGGGGAGGCCTAACTATGGCTACACCTTC.

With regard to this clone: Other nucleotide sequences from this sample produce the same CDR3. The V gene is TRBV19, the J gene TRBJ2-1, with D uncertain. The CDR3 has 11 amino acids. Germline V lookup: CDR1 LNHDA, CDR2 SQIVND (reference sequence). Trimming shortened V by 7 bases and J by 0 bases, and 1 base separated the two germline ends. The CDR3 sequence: CASTSYNEQFF. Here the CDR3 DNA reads TGTGCCAGTACCTCCTACAATGAGCAGTTCTTC.

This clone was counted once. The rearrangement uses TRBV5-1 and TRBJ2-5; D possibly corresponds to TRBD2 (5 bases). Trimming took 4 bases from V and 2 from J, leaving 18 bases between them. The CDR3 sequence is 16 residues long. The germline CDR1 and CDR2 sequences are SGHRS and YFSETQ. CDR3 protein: CASSPRGSSVQETQYF. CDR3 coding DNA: TGCGCCAGCAGCCCTCGGGGTAGCTCTGTGCAAGAGACCCAGTACTTC. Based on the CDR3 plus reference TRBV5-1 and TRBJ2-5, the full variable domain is KAGVTQTPRYLIKTRGQQVTLSCSPISGHRSVSWYQQTPGQGLQFLFEYFSETQRNKGNFPGRFSGRQFSNSRSEMNVSTLELGDSALYLCASSPRGSSVQETQYFGPGTRLLVL.

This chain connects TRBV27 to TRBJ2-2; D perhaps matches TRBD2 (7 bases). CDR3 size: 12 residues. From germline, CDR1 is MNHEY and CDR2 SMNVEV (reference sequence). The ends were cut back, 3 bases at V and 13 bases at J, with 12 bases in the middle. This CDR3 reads CASSLGGRPLFF. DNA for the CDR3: TGTGCCAGCAGTTTGGGGGGGCGCCCGCTGTTTTTT.

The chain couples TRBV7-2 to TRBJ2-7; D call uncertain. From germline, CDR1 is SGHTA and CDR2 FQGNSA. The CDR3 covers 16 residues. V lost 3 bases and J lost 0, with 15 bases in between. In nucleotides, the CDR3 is TGTGCCAGCAGCTTGGGTGGGCCTGCCTCCTCCTACGAGCAGTACTTC. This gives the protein CASSLGGPASSYEQYF.

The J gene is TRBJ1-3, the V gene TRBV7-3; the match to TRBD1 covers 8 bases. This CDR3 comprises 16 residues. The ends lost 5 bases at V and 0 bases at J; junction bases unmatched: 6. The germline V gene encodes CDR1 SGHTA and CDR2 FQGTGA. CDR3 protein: CASSVTGGSSGNTIYF. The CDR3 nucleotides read TGTGCCAGCAGCGTTACAGGGGGTTCCTCTGGAAACACCATATATTTT.

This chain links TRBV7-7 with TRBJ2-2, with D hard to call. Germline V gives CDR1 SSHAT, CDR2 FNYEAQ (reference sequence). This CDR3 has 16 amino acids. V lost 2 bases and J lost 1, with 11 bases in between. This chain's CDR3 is CASSLRTTLNTGELFF. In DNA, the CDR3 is TGTGCCAGCAGCTTAAGAACCACCCTGAACACCGGGGAGCTGTTTTTT. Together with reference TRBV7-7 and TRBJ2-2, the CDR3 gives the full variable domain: GAGVSQSPRYKVTKRGQDVTLRCDPISSHATLYWYQQALGQGPEFLTYFNYEAQPDKSGLPSDRFSAERPEGSISTLTIQRTEQRDSAMYRCASSLRTTLNTGELFFGEGSRLTVL.

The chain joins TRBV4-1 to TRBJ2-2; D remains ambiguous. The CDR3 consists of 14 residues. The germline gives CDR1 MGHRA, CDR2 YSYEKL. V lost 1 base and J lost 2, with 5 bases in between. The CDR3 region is CASSQGPNTGELFF. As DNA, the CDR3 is TGCGCCAGCAGCCAAGGCCCTAACACCGGGGAGCTGTTTTTT.

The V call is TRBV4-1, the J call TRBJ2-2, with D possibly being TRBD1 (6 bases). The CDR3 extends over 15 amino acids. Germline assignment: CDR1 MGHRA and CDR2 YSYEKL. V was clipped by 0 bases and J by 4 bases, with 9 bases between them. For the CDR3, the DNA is TGCGCCAGCAGCCAAGAGGGACACAGCACCGGGGAGCTGTTTTTT. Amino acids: CASSQEGHSTGELFF.

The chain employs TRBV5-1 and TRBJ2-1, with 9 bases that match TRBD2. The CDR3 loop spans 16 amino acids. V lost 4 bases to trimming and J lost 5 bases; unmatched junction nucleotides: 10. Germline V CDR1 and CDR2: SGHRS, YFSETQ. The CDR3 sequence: CASSPQLAGIDNEQFF. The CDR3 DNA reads TGCGCCAGCAGCCCACAGCTAGCGGGGATAGACAATGAGCAGTTCTTC.

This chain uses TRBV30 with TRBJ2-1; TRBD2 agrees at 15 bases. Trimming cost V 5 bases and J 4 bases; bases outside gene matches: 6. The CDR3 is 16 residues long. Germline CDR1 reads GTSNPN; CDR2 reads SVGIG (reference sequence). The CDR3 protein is CAWGGTSGGTYNEQFF. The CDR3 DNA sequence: TGTGCCTGGGGAGGGACTAGCGGGGGGACGTACAATGAGCAGTTCTTC.

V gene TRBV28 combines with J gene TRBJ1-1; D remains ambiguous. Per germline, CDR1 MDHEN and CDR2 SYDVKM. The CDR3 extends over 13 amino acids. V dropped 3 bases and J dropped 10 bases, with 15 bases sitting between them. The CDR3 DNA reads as TGTGCCAGCAGTTTGGGCAGCCTAGGTCGAGCTTTCTTT. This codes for CASSLGSLGRAFF.

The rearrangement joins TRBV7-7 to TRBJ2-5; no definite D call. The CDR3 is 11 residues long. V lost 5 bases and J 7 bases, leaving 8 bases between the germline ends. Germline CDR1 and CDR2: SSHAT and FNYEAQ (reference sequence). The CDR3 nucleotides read TGTGCCAGCAGCAATTTGGGGACCCAGTACTTC. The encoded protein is CASSNLGTQYF.

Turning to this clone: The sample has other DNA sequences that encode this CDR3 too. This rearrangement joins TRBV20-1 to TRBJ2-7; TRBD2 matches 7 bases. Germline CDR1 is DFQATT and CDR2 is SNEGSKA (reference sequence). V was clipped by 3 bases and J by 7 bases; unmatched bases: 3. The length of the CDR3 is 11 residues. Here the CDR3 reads CSASRREEQYF. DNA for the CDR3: TGCAGTGCTAGTCGGCGGGAGGAGCAGTACTTC.

The CDR3 protein is CASSLAALSGSFYNEQFF. The CDR3 nucleotides read TGTGCCAGCAGCTTGGCGGCGCTCAGCGGGAGTTTTTACAATGAGCAGTTCTTC. The rearrangement joins TRBV5-6 to TRBJ2-1, with 8 bases aligning to TRBD2. After removal of 0 bases from V and 4 bases from J, the junction contained 12 bases not matched to a gene. Germline CDR1 reads SGHDT; CDR2 reads YYEEEE. This CDR3 region has 18 residues.